The 24 T cell receptor beta chains in this list originate from one sample, sequenced in a study of T cells in Graves' hyperthyroidism and ophthalmopathy. RNA transcripts provided the source from which TCR beta CDR3 regions were amplified. First-round RT-PCR targeting the TCR CDR3 was performed with the HTBI primer set. TCRdb reprocessed the multiplex PCR reads with MiXCR, giving one entry per CDR3 protein. This table has 500,000 or so distinct CDR3 sequences, about 15% appearing once. Sequenced sample: blood. The origin of the receptors is a woman younger than 30 with Graves' ophthalmopathy.

V is TRBV29-1 and J is TRBJ1-1; D is unresolved. The CDR3 has 17 amino acids. The V end was cut by 3 bases, the J end by 3 bases, with 23 bases between. The germline V gene encodes CDR1 SQVTM and CDR2 ANQGSEA. The chain's CDR3 is CSVDFMGRRGSDTEAFF. The CDR3 DNA follows: TGCAGCGTTGACTTCATGGGCCGGAGAGGATCGGACACTGAAGCTTTCTTT.

As to this clonotype: One junction end does not reproduce the germline sequence, and a read error may be involved. This chain links TRBV5-4 with TRBJ2-5, with a tentative D call TRBD1 (5 bases). In germline, CDR1 is SGHNT, CDR2 YYREEE (reference sequence). This CDR3 region has 15 residues. CDR3 amino acids: CASSLAGKSQESQYF. The CDR3 coding sequence is TGTGCCAGCAGCTTGGCAGGGAAATCCCAAGAGAGCCAGTACTTC. Supplemented by reference TRBV5-4 and TRBJ2-5, the full variable domain reads ETGVTQSPTHLIKTRGQQVTLRCSSQSGHNTVSWYQQALGQGPQFIFQYYREEENGRGNFPPRFSGLQFPNYSSELNVNALELDDSALYLCASSLAGKSQESQYFGPGTRLLVL.

This clonotype was seen repeatedly, ten times or more. J is TRBJ2-5 and V is TRBV11-2, with D possibly being TRBD2 (6 bases). Germline CDR1 is SGHAT and CDR2 is FQNNGV. The CDR3 is made up of 14 amino acids. V was clipped by 3 bases and J by 5 bases, with 13 bases between them. The CDR3 sequence is CASSFPEGRETQYF. CDR3 DNA sequence: TGTGCCAGCAGCTTCCCGGAGGGGCGGGAGACCCAGTACTTC.

The chain has TRBV5-1 and TRBJ2-7, with 7 bases lining up with TRBD1. V trimming: 4 bases; J trimming: 2 bases; junction bases outside the gene matches: 6. From germline, CDR1 is SGHRS and CDR2 YFSETQ. This CDR3 is built from 14 residues. CDR3: CASSEGGQTYEQYF. The CDR3, as DNA: TGCGCCAGCAGCGAAGGGGGACAGACCTACGAGCAGTACTTC.

In its sample, this clonotype was seen many times. V is TRBV27 and J is TRBJ2-7; possibly TRBD1 or TRBD2 for D (6 bases each). The V and J ends lost 3 bases and 3 bases respectively, with 18 bases between them. This CDR3 has 16 amino acids. Germline V gene lookup returns CDR1 MNHEY and CDR2 SMNVEV (reference sequence). The CDR3 DNA reads TGTGCCAGCAGTTTGCACGACATTGCGGGACACTACGAGCAGTACTTC. It translates to CASSLHDIAGHYEQYF.

This clonotype was picked up many times. The chain has TRBV19 and TRBJ2-1; 8 bases are shared with TRBD1. There are 15 residues in the CDR3. Losses at the gene ends were 3 bases for V and 8 bases for J; bases not matched to a gene: 9. Germline CDR1 is LNHDA and CDR2 is SQIVND (reference sequence). Here the CDR3 DNA reads TGTGCCAGTAGTATCCAGGGGGCGGTATTGGATGAGCAGTTCTTC. It is translated as CASSIQGAVLDEQFF. The full variable domain, its missing parts supplied by reference TRBV19 and TRBJ2-1, is DGGITQSPKYLFRKEGQNVTLSCEQNLNHDAMYWYRQDPGQGLRLIYYSQIVNDFQKGDIAEGYSVSREKKESFPLTVTSAQKNPTAFYLCASSIQGAVLDEQFFGPGTRLTVL.

This clonotype was recorded many times. This chain joins TRBV7-9 and TRBJ2-1; 14 bases are a match to TRBD2. The germline V gene has CDR1 SEHNR and CDR2 FQNEAQ (reference sequence). This CDR3 is 18 amino acids long. Trimming took 1 base from V and 0 from J; bases not matched to a gene: 2. The CDR3 sequence is CASSLVGTSGSSYNEQFF. DNA of the CDR3: TGTGCCAGCAGCTTAGTAGGGACTAGCGGGAGCTCCTACAATGAGCAGTTCTTC.

This clonotype was observed many times. V gene TRBV27 combines with J gene TRBJ2-7, with TRBD2 matching 9 bases. The germline V gene encodes CDR1 MNHEY and CDR2 SMNVEV (reference sequence). CDR3 length: 15 residues. Losses at the gene ends were 6 bases for V and 4 bases for J; bases not matched to a gene: 10. CDR3 amino acids: CASRILGGRGYEQYF. CDR3 in DNA: TGTGCCAGCAGGATCCTAGGCGGGAGGGGGTACGAGCAGTACTTC.

Ten or more counts support this clonotype. This chain links TRBV6-6 with TRBJ1-2; D not certain. This CDR3 spans 17 amino acids. Germline CDR1 MNHNY, CDR2 SVGAGI (reference sequence). Trimming shortened V by 1 base and J by 7 bases, and 22 bases separated the two germline ends. DNA for the CDR3: TGTGCCAGCAGTTACTTCGTGTCGGGCCCAAGAAAACGTGGCTACACCTTC. Its protein product is CASSYFVSGPRKRGYTF.

This clonotype came up many times. The V call is TRBV28, the J call TRBJ2-2, with 11 positions matching TRBD2. The CDR3 covers 15 residues. CDR1 and CDR2 (germline): MDHEN, SYDVKM. V shed 6 bases, J shed 3 bases, and the junction held 3 bases outside the gene matches. The CDR3 DNA reads as TGTGCCAGCAGCCTAGCGGGAGGCCACACCGGGGAGCTGTTTTTT. Encoded protein: CASSLAGGHTGELFF.

This clonotype was seen more than once but under ten times. CDR3 DNA sequence: TGTGCCAGCAGCGGGTGGACAGGGATATGGGCAGATACGCAGTATTTT. Protein product: CASSGWTGIWADTQYF. The rearrangement uses TRBV5-6 and TRBJ2-3, with 8 bases identical to TRBD1. Germline CDR1 and CDR2: SGHDT and YYEEEE. The CDR3 extends over 16 amino acids. J was trimmed by 4 bases and V by 4 bases; bases with no gene match: 11.

This clonotype was found many times. This chain connects TRBV11-2 to TRBJ2-3, with no clear D. V lost 5 bases and J 4 bases, leaving 10 bases between the germline ends. From germline, CDR1 is SGHAT and CDR2 FQNNGV. This CDR3 spans 13 amino acids. The CDR3 nucleotides are TGTGCCAGCAGCCCACGCCTCGCAGATACGCAGTATTTT. Its protein product is CASSPRLADTQYF.

The sample holds many counts of this clonotype. This chain joins TRBV20-1 and TRBJ2-1; 8 bases agree with TRBD2. This CDR3 contains 18 residues. Looked up from germline, CDR1 is DFQATT and CDR2 is SNEGSKA (reference sequence). V lost 0 bases and J lost 6; bases outside the gene matches: 16. This CDR3 is CSARDSSSPVGTSNEQFF. CDR3 sequence (DNA): TGCAGTGCTAGAGACTCCTCCTCACCGGTTGGGACTAGCAATGAGCAGTTCTTC.

In this sample, this clonotype turned up many times. The rearrangement uses TRBV30 and TRBJ2-5; D might be TRBD2 (5 bases). The CDR3 runs 12 residues. Germline V gives CDR1 GTSNPN, CDR2 SVGIG (reference sequence). V dropped 3 bases and J dropped 1 base, with 6 bases sitting between them. This CDR3 is CAWSRGQETQYF. The CDR3 coding sequence is TGTGCCTGGAGCCGGGGCCAAGAGACCCAGTACTTC. Combining the CDR3 with reference TRBV30 and TRBJ2-5 gives the whole variable domain SQTIHQWPATLVQPVGSPLSLECTVEGTSNPNLYWYRQAAGRGLQLLFYSVGIGQISSEVPQNLSASRPQDRQFILSSKKLLLSDSGFYLCAWSRGQETQYFGPGTRLLVL.

This clonotype was picked up a small number of times. The chain uses TRBV9 and TRBJ1-1; D remains ambiguous. Germline values: CDR1 SGDLS, CDR2 YYNGEE. There are 13 residues in the CDR3. V was cut by 1 base and J by 1 base, with 5 bases left in between. This CDR3 reads CASSVNKNTEAFF. Here the CDR3 DNA reads TGTGCCAGCAGCGTAAACAAGAACACTGAAGCTTTCTTT.

This clonotype was seen many times. This rearrangement joins TRBV11-3 to TRBJ1-1; 7 bases line up with TRBD1. CDR1 and CDR2 from the germline V gene are SGHNT and YENEEA. The junction had 5 bases not matched to a gene; V was cut back by 3 bases and J by 1 base. This CDR3 is built from 15 residues. CDR3 amino acids: CASSLTGWANTEAFF. In DNA, the CDR3 is TGTGCCAGCAGCTTGACAGGGTGGGCGAACACTGAAGCTTTCTTT.

This clonotype has ten or more counts. The V gene is TRBV28, the J gene TRBJ2-1; 7 bases fit TRBD1. V was pared by 6 bases and J by 6 bases, with 11 bases of the junction left unmatched. The germline V gene encodes CDR1 MDHEN and CDR2 SYDVKM. The CDR3 extends over 15 amino acids. The CDR3 reads CASSPQGWSPNEQFF. The CDR3 nucleotides read TGTGCCAGCAGCCCACAGGGGTGGTCCCCCAATGAGCAGTTCTTC.

The rearrangement joins TRBV2 to TRBJ1-6; D unresolved. The germline V and J ends were trimmed by 6 bases and 3 bases, with 12 bases remaining between them. Germline values: CDR1 SNHLY, CDR2 FYNNEI. The CDR3 spans 15 residues. CDR3 DNA: TGTGCCAGCAGGGAGGATTGGGTCTATAATTCACCCCTCCACTTT. Protein product: CASREDWVYNSPLHF.

This clonotype turned up a few times. The CDR3 bases are TGTGCCAGCAGCTTGATGGACATTCAGTACTTC. Residues: CASSLMDIQYF. The chain uses TRBV5-6 and TRBJ2-4, with D unclear. Trimming stripped 1 base from V and 8 bases from J, with 4 bases between. The germline V gene has CDR1 SGHDT and CDR2 YYEEEE. CDR3 size: 11 residues.

V is TRBV9 and J is TRBJ2-1, with D possibly being TRBD2 (5 bases). CDR1 and CDR2 from the germline V gene are SGDLS and YYNGEE. The length of the CDR3 is 15 residues. V lost 4 bases and J 5 bases, leaving 16 bases between the germline ends. The CDR3 region is CASSLELDADNEQFF. CDR3 in DNA: TGTGCCAGCAGCCTTGAACTAGACGCCGACAATGAGCAGTTCTTC.

This clonotype was seen ten or more times. The chain joins TRBV15 to TRBJ2-1; D not resolved. This CDR3 contains 14 residues. CDR1 is LNHNV, CDR2 YYDKDF, per germline (reference sequence). V was trimmed by 1 base and J by 4 bases, leaving 8 bases between them. The CDR3 is CATSRVSGYNEQFF. The CDR3 DNA reads TGTGCCACCAGCAGAGTTTCCGGATACAATGAGCAGTTCTTC.

The chain carries TRBV10-1 and TRBJ2-7; the match to TRBD2 covers 8 bases. V shed 6 bases and J 4 bases; nucleotides not matched to a gene: 11. Looked up from germline, CDR1 is WNHNN and CDR2 is SYGVQD (reference sequence). CDR3 length equals 15 residues. CDR3 nucleotides: TGCGCCAGCAGCCCAGAAGGCGGGGGGACATACGAGCAGTACTTC. Translation gives CASSPEGGGTYEQYF.

This clonotype was counted ten times or more. This chain joins TRBV28 and TRBJ1-5; D perhaps matches TRBD1 (6 bases). Germline lookup yields CDR1 MDHEN and CDR2 SYDVKM. V lost 6 bases, J lost 6 bases, and 12 bases lay in between. The CDR3 loop spans 13 amino acids. Here the CDR3 reads CASRSQGSQPQHF. DNA of the CDR3: TGTGCCAGCAGAAGTCAGGGGAGTCAGCCCCAGCATTTT.

The chain uses TRBV19 and TRBJ2-7; tentative D call: TRBD2 (6 bases). V was shortened by 11 bases and J by 5 bases, with 19 bases between the two germline ends. CDR3 length: 13 residues. CDR1 and CDR2 (germline): LNHDA, SQIVND (reference sequence). CDR3 in amino acids: CASKGQGLHEQYF. CDR3 in DNA: TGTGCCTCCAAAGGGCAGGGACTCCACGAGCAGTACTTC. Using reference TRBV19 and TRBJ2-7 for the parts outside the CDR3, the full variable domain is DGGITQSPKYLFRKEGQNVTLSCEQNLNHDAMYWYRQDPGQGLRLIYYSQIVNDFQKGDIAEGYSVSREKKESFPLTVTSAQKNPTAFYLCASKGQGLHEQYFGPGTRLTVT.